The T cell receptor (beta chain) described here comes from a study of cytomegalovirus exposure and HLA in healthy donors. Study information: Of 300 to 450 genotyped donors, 65% to 85% clustered with self-reported Caucasian donors. Study results and limitations: An analysis done earlier found most TCR beta V segments productive about 90% or about 30% of the time. Overall, roughly 160 TCR beta chains were annotated as cytomegalovirus-associated. There were some V segments, including TRBV6-2 and TRBV6-3, excluded as indistinguishable.

Trimming removed 2 bases at V and 2 bases at J, with 10 bases between. Germline loops: CDR1 MNHEY, CDR2 SVGAGI. The CDR3 contains 14 residues. PCR primers comprised 60 Vbeta and 13 Jbeta primers. The protocol was immunoSEQ multiplex PCR, while the TCRdb copy is restricted to in-frame clones and leaves out a portion. The sample shows around 93,000 clones, around 84% of them seen only once. A remark on this clone: The antigen is not known.

The TCR comes from a woman between 40 and 55 years old in good health and CMV-seronegative. Sequencing input: PBMCs. V is TRBV6-5 and J is TRBJ2-7; tentative D call: TRBD1 (5 bases). CDR3: CASSYGAPTYEQYF. CDR3 in DNA: TGTGCCAGCAGTTACGGGGCCCCGACCTACGAGCAGTACTTC.